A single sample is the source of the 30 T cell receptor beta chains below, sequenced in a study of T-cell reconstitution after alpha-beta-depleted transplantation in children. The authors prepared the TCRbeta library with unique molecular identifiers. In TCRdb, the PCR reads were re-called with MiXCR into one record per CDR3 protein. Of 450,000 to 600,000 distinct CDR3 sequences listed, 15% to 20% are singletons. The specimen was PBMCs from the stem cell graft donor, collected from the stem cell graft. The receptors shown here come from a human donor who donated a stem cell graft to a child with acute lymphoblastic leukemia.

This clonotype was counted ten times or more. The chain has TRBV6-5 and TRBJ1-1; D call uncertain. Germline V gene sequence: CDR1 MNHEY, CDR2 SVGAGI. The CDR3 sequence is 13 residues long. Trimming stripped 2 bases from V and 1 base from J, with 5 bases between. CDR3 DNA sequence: TGTGCCAGCAGTTACGGTCGGAACACTGAAGCTTTCTTT. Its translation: CASSYGRNTEAFF.

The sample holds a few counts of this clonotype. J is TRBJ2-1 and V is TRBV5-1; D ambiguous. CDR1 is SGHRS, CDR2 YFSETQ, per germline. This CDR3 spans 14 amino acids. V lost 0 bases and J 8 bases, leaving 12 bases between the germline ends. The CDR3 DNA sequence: TGCGCCAGCAGCTTGGCCCGTCGGGTCGATGAGCAGTTCTTC. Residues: CASSLARRVDEQFF.

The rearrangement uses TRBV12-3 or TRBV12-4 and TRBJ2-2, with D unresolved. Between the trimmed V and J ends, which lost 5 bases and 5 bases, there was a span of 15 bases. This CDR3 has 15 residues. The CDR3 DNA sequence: TGTGCCAGCAGTCCGCCTGATGGTACTACCGGGGAGCTGTTTTTT. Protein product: CASSPPDGTTGELFF.

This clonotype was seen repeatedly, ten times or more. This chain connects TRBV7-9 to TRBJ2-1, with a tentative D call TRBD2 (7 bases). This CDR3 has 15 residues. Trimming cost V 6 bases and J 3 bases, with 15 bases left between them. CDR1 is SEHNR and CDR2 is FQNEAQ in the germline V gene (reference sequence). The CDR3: CASRTGGKLYNEQFF. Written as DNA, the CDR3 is TGTGCCAGCAGGACGGGGGGCAAGCTCTACAATGAGCAGTTCTTC.

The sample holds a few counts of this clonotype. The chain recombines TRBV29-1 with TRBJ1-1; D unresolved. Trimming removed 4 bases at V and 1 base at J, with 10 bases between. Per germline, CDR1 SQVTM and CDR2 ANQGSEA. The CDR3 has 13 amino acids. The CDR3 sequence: CSVGSGRNTEAFF. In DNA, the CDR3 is TGCAGCGTTGGTTCCGGACGGAACACTGAAGCTTTCTTT.

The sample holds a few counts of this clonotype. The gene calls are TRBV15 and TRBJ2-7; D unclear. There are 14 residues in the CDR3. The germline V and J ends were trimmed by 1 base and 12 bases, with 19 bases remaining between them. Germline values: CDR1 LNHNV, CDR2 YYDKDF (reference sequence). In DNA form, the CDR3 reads TGTGCCACCAGCAGAGTGGGTAGCTCTTCAAGGCGGTACTTC. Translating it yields CATSRVGSSSRRYF.

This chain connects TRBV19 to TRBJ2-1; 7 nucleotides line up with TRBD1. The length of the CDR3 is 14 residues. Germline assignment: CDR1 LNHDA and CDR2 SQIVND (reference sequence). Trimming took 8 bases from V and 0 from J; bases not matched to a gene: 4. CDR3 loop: CASWDSGSYNEQFF. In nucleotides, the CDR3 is TGTGCCAGTTGGGACAGTGGCTCCTACAATGAGCAGTTCTTC.

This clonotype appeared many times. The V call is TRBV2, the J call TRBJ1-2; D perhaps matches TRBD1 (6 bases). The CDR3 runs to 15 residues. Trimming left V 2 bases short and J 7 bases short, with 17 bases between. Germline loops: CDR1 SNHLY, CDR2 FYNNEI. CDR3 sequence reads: CASSERTATAPGYTF. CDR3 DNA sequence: TGTGCCAGCAGTGAAAGGACAGCGACCGCGCCTGGCTACACCTTC. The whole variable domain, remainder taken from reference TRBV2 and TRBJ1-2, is EPEVTQTPSHQVTQMGQEVILRCVPISNHLYFYWYRQILGQKVEFLVSFYNNEISEKSEIFDDQFSVERPDGSNFTLKIRSTKLEDSAMYFCASSERTATAPGYTFGSGTRLTVV.

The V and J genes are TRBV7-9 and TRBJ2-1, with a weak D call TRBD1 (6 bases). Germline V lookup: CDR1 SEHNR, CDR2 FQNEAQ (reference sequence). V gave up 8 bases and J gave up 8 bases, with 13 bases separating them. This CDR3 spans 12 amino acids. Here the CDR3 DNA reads TGTGCCAGCGGGGGCCGGGGCGATGAGCAGTTCTTC. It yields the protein CASGGRGDEQFF.

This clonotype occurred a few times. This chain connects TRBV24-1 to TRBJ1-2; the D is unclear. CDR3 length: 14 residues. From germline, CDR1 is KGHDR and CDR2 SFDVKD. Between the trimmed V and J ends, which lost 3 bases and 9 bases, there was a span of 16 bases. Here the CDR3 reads CATSDQKGDRRYTF. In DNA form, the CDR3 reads TGTGCCACCAGTGATCAAAAGGGTGATCGGCGCTACACCTTC.

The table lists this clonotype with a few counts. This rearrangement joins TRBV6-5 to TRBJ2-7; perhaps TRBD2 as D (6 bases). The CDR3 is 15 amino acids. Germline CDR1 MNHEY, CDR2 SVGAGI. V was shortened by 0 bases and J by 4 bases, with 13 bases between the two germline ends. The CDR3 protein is CASSYSPRRDYEQYF. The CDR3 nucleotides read TGTGCCAGCAGTTACTCCCCCAGGAGGGATTACGAGCAGTACTTC.

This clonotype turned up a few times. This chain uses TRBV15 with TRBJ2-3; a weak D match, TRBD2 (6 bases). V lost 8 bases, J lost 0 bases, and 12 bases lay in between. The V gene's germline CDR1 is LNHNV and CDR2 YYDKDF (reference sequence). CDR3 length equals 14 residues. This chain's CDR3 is CATSRGTSTDTQYF. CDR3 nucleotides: TGTGCCACCTCGCGGGGCACTAGCACAGATACGCAGTATTTT.

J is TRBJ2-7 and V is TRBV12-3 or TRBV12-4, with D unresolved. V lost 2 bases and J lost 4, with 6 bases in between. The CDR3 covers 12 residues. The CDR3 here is CASSLMRYEQYF. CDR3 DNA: TGTGCCAGCAGTTTAATGCGGTACGAGCAGTACTTC.

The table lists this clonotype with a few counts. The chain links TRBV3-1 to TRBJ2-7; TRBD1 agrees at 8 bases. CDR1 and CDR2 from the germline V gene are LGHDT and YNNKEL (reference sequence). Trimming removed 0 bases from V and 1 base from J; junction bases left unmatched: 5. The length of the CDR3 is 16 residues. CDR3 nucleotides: TGTGCCAGCAGCCAAGATTACAGGGGGGCATCCTACGAGCAGTACTTC. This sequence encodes CASSQDYRGASYEQYF.

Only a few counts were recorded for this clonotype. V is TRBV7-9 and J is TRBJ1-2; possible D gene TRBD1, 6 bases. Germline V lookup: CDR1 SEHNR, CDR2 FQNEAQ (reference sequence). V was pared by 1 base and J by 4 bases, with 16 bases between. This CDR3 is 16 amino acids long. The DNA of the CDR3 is TGTGCCAGCAGCTTAGGATTAGGGGGGGCCTCCTATGGCTACACCTTC. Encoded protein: CASSLGLGGASYGYTF.

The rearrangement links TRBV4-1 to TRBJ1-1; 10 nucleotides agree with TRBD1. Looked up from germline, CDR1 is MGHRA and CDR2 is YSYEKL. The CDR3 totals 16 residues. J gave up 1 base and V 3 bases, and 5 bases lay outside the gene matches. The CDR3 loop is CASSQPRQGANTEAFF. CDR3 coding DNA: TGCGCCAGCAGCCAGCCTCGACAGGGGGCGAACACTGAAGCTTTCTTT.

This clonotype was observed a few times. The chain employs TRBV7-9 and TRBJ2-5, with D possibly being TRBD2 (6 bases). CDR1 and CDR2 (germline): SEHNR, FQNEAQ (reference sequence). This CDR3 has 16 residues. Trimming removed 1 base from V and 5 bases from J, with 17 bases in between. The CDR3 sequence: CASSLEVGGVLETQYF. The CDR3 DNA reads TGTGCCAGCAGCTTAGAGGTCGGGGGAGTCTTGGAGACCCAGTACTTC.

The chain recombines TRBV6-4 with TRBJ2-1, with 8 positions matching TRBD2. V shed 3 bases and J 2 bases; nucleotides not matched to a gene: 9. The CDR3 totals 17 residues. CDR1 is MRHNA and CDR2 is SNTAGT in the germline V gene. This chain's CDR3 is CASSERPGLGTYNEQFF. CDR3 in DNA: TGTGCCAGCAGTGAACGACCGGGACTAGGGACCTACAATGAGCAGTTCTTC.

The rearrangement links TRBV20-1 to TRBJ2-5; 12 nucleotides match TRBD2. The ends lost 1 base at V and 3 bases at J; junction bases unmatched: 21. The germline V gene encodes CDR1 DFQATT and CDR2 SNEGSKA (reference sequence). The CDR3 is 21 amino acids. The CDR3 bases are TGCAGTGCTAGAGGTGGTTTTCTGACTAGCGGGAGATTTCCGGATAAAGAGACCCAGTACTTC. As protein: CSARGGFLTSGRFPDKETQYF.

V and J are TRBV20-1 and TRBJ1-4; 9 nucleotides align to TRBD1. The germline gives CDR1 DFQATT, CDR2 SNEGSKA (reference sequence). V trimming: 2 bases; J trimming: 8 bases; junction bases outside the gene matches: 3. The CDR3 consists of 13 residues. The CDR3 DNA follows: TGCAGTGCTAGAACCGGGACAGGGGAAAAACTGTTTTTT. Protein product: CSARTGTGEKLFF.

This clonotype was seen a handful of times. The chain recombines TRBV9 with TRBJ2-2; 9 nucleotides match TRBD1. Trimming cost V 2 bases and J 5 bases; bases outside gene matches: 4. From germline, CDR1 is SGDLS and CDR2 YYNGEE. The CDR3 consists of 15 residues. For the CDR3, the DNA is TGTGCCAGCAGCGTCGTCGGACAGGGGACCGGGGAGCTGTTTTTT. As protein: CASSVVGQGTGELFF.

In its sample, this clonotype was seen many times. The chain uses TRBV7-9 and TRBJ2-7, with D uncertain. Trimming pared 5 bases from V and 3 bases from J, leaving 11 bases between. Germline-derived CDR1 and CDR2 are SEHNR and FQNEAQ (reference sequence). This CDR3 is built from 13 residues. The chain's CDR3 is CASSAGVRYEQYF. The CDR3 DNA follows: TGTGCCAGCAGCGCTGGTGTCCGCTACGAGCAGTACTTC.

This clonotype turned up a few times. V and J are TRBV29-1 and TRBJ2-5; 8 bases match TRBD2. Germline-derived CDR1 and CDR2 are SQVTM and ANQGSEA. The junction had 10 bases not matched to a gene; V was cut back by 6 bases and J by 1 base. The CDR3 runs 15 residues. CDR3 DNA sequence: TGCAGCGTGATTTTAGCGGGAACTTTCCAAGAGACCCAGTACTTC. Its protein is CSVILAGTFQETQYF.

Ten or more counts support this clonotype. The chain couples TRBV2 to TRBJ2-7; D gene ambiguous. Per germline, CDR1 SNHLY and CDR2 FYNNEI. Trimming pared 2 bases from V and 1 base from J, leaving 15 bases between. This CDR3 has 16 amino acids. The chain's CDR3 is CASSETLPSPSYEQYF. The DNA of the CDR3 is TGTGCCAGCAGTGAAACTCTTCCAAGTCCATCCTACGAGCAGTACTTC.

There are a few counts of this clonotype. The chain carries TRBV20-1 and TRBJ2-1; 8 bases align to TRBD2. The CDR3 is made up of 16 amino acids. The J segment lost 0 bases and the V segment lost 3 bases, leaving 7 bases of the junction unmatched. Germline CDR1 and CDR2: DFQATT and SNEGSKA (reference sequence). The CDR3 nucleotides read TGCAGTGCTAGCCCCCTCAGCGGGAGCTCCTACAATGAGCAGTTCTTC. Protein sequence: CSASPLSGSSYNEQFF.

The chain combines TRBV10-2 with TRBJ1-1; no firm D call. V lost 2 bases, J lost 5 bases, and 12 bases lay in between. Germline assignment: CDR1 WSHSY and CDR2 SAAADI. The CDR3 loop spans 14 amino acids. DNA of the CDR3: TGCGCCAGCAGTGAGACCCCCGGGTGGACTGAAGCTTTCTTT. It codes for CASSETPGWTEAFF.

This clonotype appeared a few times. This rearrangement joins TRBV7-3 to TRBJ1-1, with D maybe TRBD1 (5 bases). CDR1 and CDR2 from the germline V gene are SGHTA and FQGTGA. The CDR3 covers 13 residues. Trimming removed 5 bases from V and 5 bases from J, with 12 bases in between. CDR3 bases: TGTGCCAGCAGCGCTACAGGACAAACTGAAGCTTTCTTT. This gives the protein CASSATGQTEAFF.

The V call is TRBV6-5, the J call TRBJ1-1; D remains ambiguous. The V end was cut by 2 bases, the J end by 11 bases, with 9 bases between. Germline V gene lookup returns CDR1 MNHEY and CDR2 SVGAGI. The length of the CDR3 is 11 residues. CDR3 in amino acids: CASSYGQYAFF. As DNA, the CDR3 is TGTGCCAGCAGTTACGGGCAGTACGCTTTCTTT.

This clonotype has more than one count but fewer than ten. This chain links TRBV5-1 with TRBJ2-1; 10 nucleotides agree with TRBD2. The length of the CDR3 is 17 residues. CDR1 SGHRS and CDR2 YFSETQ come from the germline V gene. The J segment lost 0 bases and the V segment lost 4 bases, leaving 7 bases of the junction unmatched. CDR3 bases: TGCGCCAGCAGCATACTAGGACTAGCGGACTCCTACAATGAGCAGTTCTTC. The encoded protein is CASSILGLADSYNEQFF.

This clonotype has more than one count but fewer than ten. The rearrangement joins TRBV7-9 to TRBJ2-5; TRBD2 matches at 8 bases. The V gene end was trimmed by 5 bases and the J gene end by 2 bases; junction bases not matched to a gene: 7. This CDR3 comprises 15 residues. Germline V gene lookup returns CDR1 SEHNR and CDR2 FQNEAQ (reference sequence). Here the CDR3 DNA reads TGTGCCAGCAGCCAAAGCGGGAGTCAGCAAGAGACCCAGTACTTC. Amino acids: CASSQSGSQQETQYF.